The table lists the clone carrying this T cell receptor beta chain with a few counts. Deletions cut 6 bases from V and 4 bases from J, with 10 bases between. Germline V gene lookup returns CDR1 SNHLY and CDR2 FYNNEI. This CDR3 region has 13 residues. The source of the sample is a study of technical replicates of blood from a few donors. TCRdb keeps only in-frame clones here, not all; method: immunoSEQ multiplex PCR. The data show some 78,000 clones, over 85% seen once. The gene calls are TRBV2 and TRBJ1-5; D not resolved. The clonotype was recovered from a human donor in good health. Sequencing was done on a sample of T cells isolated from PBMCs. The CDR3 DNA is TGTGCCAGCAGCGACTCCATTAATCAGCCCCAGCATTTT. It codes for CASSDSINQPQHF.